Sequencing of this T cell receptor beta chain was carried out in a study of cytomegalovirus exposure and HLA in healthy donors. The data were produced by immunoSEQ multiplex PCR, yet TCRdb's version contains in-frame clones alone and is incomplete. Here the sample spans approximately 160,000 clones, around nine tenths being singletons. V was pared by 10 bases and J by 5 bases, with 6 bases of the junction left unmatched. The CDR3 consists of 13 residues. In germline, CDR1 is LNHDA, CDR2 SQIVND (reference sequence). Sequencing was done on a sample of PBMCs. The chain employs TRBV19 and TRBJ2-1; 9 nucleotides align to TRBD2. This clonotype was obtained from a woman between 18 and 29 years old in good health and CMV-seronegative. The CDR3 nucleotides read TGTGCCATTAGGGCTAGCGGGGACAATGAGCAGTTCTTC. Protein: CAIRASGDNEQFF.